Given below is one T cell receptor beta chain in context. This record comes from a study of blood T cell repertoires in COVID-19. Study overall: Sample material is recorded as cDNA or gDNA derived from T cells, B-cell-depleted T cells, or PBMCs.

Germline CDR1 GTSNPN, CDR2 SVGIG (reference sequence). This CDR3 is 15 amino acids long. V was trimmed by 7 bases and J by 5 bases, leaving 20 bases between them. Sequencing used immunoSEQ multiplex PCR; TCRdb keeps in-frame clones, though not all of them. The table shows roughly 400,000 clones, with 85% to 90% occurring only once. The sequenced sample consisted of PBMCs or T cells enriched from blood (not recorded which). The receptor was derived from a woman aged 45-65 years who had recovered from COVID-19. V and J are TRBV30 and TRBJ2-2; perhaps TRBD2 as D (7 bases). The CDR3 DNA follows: TGTGCCTTACCCAAGGGAGGGGGGCGGACCGGGGAGCTGTTTTTT. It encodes CALPKGGGRTGELFF.